The source of this T cell receptor beta chain is a study of regulatory T cells in long-lasting Graves disease. Study findings and constraints: Whereas nearly 1,000 public clonotypes were shared by new patients, persistent patients shared more, at some 2,500.

Combining iRepertoire HTBI primers with Arm-PCR of CDR3 regions, the authors built TCR beta libraries. A single record per CDR3 protein comes from TCRdb applying MiXCR to the multiplex PCR reads. The sample has hundreds of thousands of distinct CDR3 sequences; approximately 12% are singletons. This clonotype was counted only a few times. Its target is unknown. Time point: newly diagnosed GD, antithyroid drugs for less than 3 months. PBMC RNA served as the TCR library source. Trimming took off 3 bases at V and 6 bases at J, with 9 bases between the two ends. This CDR3 has 13 amino acids. The same data also went into a second study, on T cells in Graves' hyperthyroidism and ophthalmopathy. That work states: Clinical symptoms, serum thyroxine, TRAb, thyroid ultrasound and orbital computed tomography informed diagnoses.

The clonotype originates from a man aged 25-45 years with Graves disease. Sequencing was performed on peripheral blood mononuclear cells (PBMCs), taken at new diagnosis, from a patient treated with antithyroid drugs. The chain employs TRBV12-3 or TRBV12-4 and TRBJ2-4, with a weak D call TRBD2 (6 bases). For the CDR3, the DNA is TGTGCCAGCAGTTTTGCGGGGTTAAACATTCAGTACTTC. Amino acids: CASSFAGLNIQYF.